Sequencing of this T cell receptor (beta chain) was carried out in a study of blood T cell repertoires in COVID-19. Study as a whole: Whether acute or convalescent, the COVID-19 samples came from the United States, Italy and Spain. T cells, B-cell-depleted T cells, or PBMCs provided the cDNA or gDNA that served as material.

As handled by the study authors: How many nucleated cells were present was estimated from reference gene primer amplification. Sequencing was performed with immunoSEQ multiplex PCR; in TCRdb, only in-frame clones are kept and a portion is missing. That table furnishes V, J and clone size, whereas the DNA furnished D and trimming. The data hold about 170,000 clones, with around 80% observed a single time. This clone was counted ten times or more. Between the trimmed V and J ends, which lost 6 bases and 10 bases, there was a span of 19 bases. Germline V gene sequence: CDR1 MDHEN, CDR2 SYDVKM. The CDR3 covers 14 residues.

The source material was PBMCs or T cells enriched from blood (not recorded which). V usage is TRBV28 and J usage is TRBJ2-1, with D possibly being TRBD2 (6 bases). The TCR comes from an older woman in a cohort exposed to, infected with or recovered from COVID-19 (not recorded which). The chain's CDR3 is CASRMGGPQLEQFF. CDR3 coding DNA: TGTGCCAGCAGGATGGGGGGTCCCCAGTTGGAGCAGTTCTTC.